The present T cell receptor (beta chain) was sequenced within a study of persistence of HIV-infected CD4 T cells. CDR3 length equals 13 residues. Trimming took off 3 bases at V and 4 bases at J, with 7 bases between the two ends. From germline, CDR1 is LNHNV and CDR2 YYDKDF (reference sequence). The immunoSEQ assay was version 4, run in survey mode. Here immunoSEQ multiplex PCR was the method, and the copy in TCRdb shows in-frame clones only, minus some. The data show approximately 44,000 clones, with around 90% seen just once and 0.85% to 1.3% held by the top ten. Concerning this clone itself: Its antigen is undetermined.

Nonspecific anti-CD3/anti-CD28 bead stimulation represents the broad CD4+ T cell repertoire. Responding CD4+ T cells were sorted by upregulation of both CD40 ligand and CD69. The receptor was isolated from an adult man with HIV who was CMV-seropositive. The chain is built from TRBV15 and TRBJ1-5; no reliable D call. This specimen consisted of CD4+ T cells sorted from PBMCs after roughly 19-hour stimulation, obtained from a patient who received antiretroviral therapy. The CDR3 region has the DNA TGTGCCACCAGCAGGGAAGGGAATCAGCCCCAGCATTTT. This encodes CATSREGNQPQHF. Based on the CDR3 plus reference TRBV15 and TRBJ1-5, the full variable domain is DAMVIQNPRYQVTQFGKPVTLSCSQTLNHNVMYWYQQKSSQAPKLLFHYYDKDFNNEADTPDNFQSRRPNTSFCFLDIRSPGLGDTAMYLCATSREGNQPQHFGDGTRLSIL.